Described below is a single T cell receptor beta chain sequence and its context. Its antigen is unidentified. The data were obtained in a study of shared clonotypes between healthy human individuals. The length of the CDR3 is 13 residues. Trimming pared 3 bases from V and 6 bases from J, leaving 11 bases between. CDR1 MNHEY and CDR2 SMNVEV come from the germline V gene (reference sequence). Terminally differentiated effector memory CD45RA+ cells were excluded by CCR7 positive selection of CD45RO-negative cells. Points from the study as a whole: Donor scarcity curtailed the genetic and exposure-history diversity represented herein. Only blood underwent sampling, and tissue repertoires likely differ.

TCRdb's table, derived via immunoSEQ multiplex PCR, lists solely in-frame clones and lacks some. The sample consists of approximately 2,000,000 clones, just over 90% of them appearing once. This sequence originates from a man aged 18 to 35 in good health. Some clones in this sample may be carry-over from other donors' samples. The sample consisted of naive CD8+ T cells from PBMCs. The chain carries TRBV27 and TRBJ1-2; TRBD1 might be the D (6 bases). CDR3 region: CASSLEGGHGYTF. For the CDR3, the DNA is TGTGCCAGCAGTTTGGAAGGGGGACATGGCTACACCTTC.